Here is one T cell receptor beta chain with its context. As yet, its antigen is unknown. Relative to the germline gene, one junction end is altered; a read error may explain this. These data are taken from a study of post-analysis software for immune sequencing data. On the study more broadly: Included among the disease courses, which were recorded for the cohort, were relapsing-remitting, secondary progressive and progressive-relapsing multiple sclerosis. Study results and limitations: The study found TRBV5-6, TRBV5-1 and TRBV20-1 among a few TRBV segments more frequent in patients than controls.

Each TCR beta cDNA library carried unique molecular identifiers. TCRdb used MiXCR to reprocess the PCR reads, holding one entry per CDR3 protein. Of around 260,000 distinct CDR3 sequences in the sample, 36% are singletons; the top ten hold 4% to 5.5%. The CDR3 covers 16 residues. Germline loops: CDR1 SGHTA, CDR2 FQGNSA. This chain uses TRBV7-2 with TRBJ2-7; 8 bases map to TRBD1. This TCR was sampled from a girl between 5 and 17 years old with multiple sclerosis. The material sequenced was blood. The CDR3 DNA is TGTGTCAGCAGCCGTGGACAGGGCAGCTCCTACAATGAGCAGTACTTC. Translating gives CVSSRGQGSSYNEQYF.